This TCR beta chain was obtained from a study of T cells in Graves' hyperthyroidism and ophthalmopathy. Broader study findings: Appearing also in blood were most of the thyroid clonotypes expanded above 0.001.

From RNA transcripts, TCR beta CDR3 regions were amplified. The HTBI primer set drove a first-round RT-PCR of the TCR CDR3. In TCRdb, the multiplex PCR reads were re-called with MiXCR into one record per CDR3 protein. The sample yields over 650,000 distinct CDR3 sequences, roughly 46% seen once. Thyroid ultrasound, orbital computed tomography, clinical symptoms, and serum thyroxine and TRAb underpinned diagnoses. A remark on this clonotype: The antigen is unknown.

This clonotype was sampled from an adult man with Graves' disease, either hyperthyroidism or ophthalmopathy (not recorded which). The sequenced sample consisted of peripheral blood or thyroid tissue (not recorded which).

The CDR3 DNA is TGTGCCAGCAGTGCCGTGGGACAGGGGGTCTCCGGCTACACCTTC. Its translation is CASSAVGQGVSGYTF. The chain recombines TRBV25-1 with TRBJ1-2; 11 nucleotides agree with TRBD1. Germline loops: CDR1 MGHDK, CDR2 SYGVNS. Trimming cost V 4 bases and J 8 bases; bases outside gene matches: 9. There are 15 residues in the CDR3.